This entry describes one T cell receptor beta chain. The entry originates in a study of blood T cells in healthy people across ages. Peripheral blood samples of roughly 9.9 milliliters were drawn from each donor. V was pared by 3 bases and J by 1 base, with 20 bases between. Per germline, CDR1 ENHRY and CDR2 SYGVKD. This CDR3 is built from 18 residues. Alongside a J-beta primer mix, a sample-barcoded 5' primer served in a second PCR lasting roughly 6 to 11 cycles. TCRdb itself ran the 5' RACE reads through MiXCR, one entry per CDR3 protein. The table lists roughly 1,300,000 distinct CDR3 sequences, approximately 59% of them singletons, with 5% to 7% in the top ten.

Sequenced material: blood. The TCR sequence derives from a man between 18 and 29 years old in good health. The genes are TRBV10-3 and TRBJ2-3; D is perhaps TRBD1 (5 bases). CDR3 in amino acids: CAISDSVADSTGTDTQYF. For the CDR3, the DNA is TGTGCCATCAGTGATTCTGTGGCCGACAGTACGGGCACAGATACGCAGTATTTT.